This entry concerns a single T cell receptor (beta chain). What it binds is not known. This specimen includes other DNA sequences encoding the same CDR3. This entry belongs to a study of radiation and T cells in renal cell carcinoma. The study, taken as a whole, reports: Baseline intratumoral clonotype presence is unknown without pretreatment biopsies.

The time point: blood 4 weeks post-SBRT, at nephrectomy. Noted treatment: 15 Gy SBRT to primary tumor, nephrectomy 4 weeks later. Nephrectomy followed 15 Gy stereotactic body radiation by 4 weeks. Blood was sampled at baseline, 2 weeks and 4 weeks after SBRT. The tumor was a clear cell renal cell carcinoma. Profiled with immunoSEQ multiplex PCR; TCRdb holds only in-frame clones, not every one. The sample contains around 180,000 clones, about 85% of which appear only once. Trimming took 6 bases from V and 4 from J, leaving 3 bases between them. This CDR3 has 10 residues. Germline CDR1 SEHNR, CDR2 FQNEAQ (reference sequence).

The chain recombines TRBV7-9 with TRBJ2-5; D gene uncertain. The sequencing used blood, collected from a patient whose treatment included radiotherapy and nephrectomy. The sequence was collected from a woman between 45 and 60 years old with renal cell carcinoma. DNA of the CDR3: TGTGCCAGCAGGGGAGAGACCCAGTACTTC. It encodes CASRGETQYF.